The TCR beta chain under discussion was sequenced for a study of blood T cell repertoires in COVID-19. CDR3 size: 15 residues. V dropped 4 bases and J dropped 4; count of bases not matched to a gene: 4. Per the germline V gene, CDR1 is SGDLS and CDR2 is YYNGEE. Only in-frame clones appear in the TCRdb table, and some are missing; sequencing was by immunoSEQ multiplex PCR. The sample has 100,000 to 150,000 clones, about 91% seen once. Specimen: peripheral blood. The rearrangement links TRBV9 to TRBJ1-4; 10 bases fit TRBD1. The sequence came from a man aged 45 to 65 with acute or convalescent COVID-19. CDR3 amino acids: CASSSRDRGNEKLFF. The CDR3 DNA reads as TGTGCCAGCAGCTCCAGGGACAGGGGTAATGAAAAACTGTTTTTT.